The clone carrying this TCR beta chain appeared many times. Antigen specificity is unknown. The data are from a study of T cells in Graves' hyperthyroidism and ophthalmopathy. From RNA transcripts, TCR beta CDR3 regions were amplified. The HTBI primer set was used in a first-round RT-PCR of the TCR CDR3. TCRdb re-analysed the multiplex PCR reads in MiXCR, keeping a single row per CDR3 protein. The table has about 380,000 distinct CDR3 sequences, about 13% seen once. Regarding the study as a whole: Most thyroid clonotypes that were expanded above 0.001 also turned up in blood.

Cells are PBMCs isolated from approximately 9.2 ml of fresh blood. The CDR3 contains 13 residues. The V gene lost 7 bases and the J gene lost 2 bases, with 11 bases spanning the gap. The sequencing sample was made of blood. The chain joins TRBV12-3 or TRBV12-4 to TRBJ2-5; maybe TRBD1 (5 bases). This TCR was recovered from a man aged 25-45 years with Graves' hyperthyroidism that later progressed to Graves' ophthalmopathy. The CDR3 is CASTDAGQETQYF. CDR3 in DNA: TGTGCCAGCACAGATGCAGGGCAAGAGACCCAGTACTTC.